This T cell receptor (beta chain) appears in the sequencing data of a study of T cells after posttransplantation cyclophosphamide. In regard to this clone: Antigen specificity is unknown.

The CDR3 is 12 residues long. Unmatched junction bases numbered 6, after V lost 11 bases and J lost 5 bases. Per the germline V gene, CDR1 is LNHDA and CDR2 is SQIVND (reference sequence). Treatment was busulfan-fludarabine conditioning, a marrow graft, and cyclophosphamide on days +3 and +4. Clones were sequenced by immunoSEQ multiplex PCR, and TCRdb holds only the in-frame ones, with some missing. Of under 8,000 clones detected, 92% appear once; the ten largest clones hold more than 10%. Study findings and constraints: Later post-transplant blood repertoires were often dominated by donor CD8+ memory clones.

The gene calls are TRBV19 and TRBJ2-5; 9 bases agree with TRBD1. The sample here was PBMCs, taken 1404 days after allogeneic stem cell transplant with posttransplant cyclophosphamide. This receptor was taken from a female patient in her forties or fifties who received an allogeneic stem cell transplant from a related donor, was CMV-positive, and had no GVHD. These T cells may partly come from the graft donor. CDR3 DNA sequence: TGTGCCTCACAGGGGGCTTGGGAGACCCAGTACTTC. It encodes CASQGAWETQYF.